One sample yielded the 14 T cell receptor beta chains listed below, sequenced in a study of CD8+CD57+ T cells in acquired aplastic anemia. Profiling that covered TCR beta VDJ and CDR3 relied on genomic DNA as its template. TCRdb independently ran MiXCR on the reads; one entry per CDR3 protein. The table has fewer than 200,000 distinct CDR3 sequences, around 60% seen once. The sample consisted of sorted CD4+, CD8+, or CD8+CD57+ T cells (not recorded which) from PBMCs. These receptors originate from a human donor in good health.

This chain connects TRBV7-8 to TRBJ2-7; D is unresolved. CDR1 is SGHVS, CDR2 FQNEAQ, per germline. V lost 0 bases and J lost 0, with 6 bases in between. The CDR3 is 14 residues long. The CDR3 is CASSLAHRSYEQYF. CDR3 bases: TGTGCCAGCAGCTTAGCGCACCGCTCCTACGAGCAGTACTTC.

Of note for this clonotype: Sequence at one end of the junction differs from germline and may be a read error. The chain joins TRBV6-1 to TRBJ2-6, with D perhaps matching TRBD2 (7 bases). Per the germline V gene, CDR1 is MNHNS and CDR2 is SASEGT. This CDR3 is built from 19 residues. The CDR3 sequence is CASSSPRDSLPAGANALTF. The CDR3 DNA follows: TGTGCCAGCAGTTCCCCGAGGGACTCTCTGCCGGCGGGGGCCAACGCCCTGACTTTC.

This chain joins TRBV20-1 and TRBJ2-1, with 14 bases that match TRBD2. V lost 6 bases, J lost 6 bases, and 7 bases stayed unmatched. Germline CDR1 reads DFQATT; CDR2 reads SNEGSKA (reference sequence). This CDR3 contains 15 residues. The CDR3, as DNA: TGCAGTGCGGGGACTAGCGGGAGTTTTCTCAATGAGCAGTTCTTC. Its protein product is CSAGTSGSFLNEQFF.

This clonotype was observed at least ten times. The chain has TRBV5-1 and TRBJ2-7; D unresolved. Germline V lookup: CDR1 SGHRS, CDR2 YFSETQ. Trimming took off 1 base at V and 3 bases at J, with 11 bases between the two ends. This CDR3 has 14 residues. For the CDR3, the DNA is TGCGCCAGCAGCTTGAGTCTGGTAGACTACGAGCAGTACTTC. Residues: CASSLSLVDYEQYF.

This rearrangement joins TRBV9 to TRBJ2-3, with 10 positions matching TRBD2. The junction had 4 bases not matched to a gene; V was cut back by 4 bases and J by 2 bases. Looked up from germline, CDR1 is SGDLS and CDR2 is YYNGEE. The CDR3 runs to 15 residues. This CDR3 reads CASSPLAGDTDTQYF. DNA for the CDR3: TGTGCCAGCAGCCCTCTAGCGGGGGACACAGATACGCAGTATTTT.

V is TRBV15 and J is TRBJ2-7; D is uncertain. The V gene's germline CDR1 is LNHNV and CDR2 YYDKDF (reference sequence). This CDR3 region has 15 residues. Trimming removed 0 bases from V and 4 bases from J, with 13 bases in between. CDR3 in amino acids: CATSRDYGRRYEQYF. The CDR3 DNA reads as TGTGCCACCAGCAGAGATTATGGGCGCAGGTACGAGCAGTACTTC.

This clonotype was counted ten times or more. The chain is built from TRBV4-3 and TRBJ2-7, with 8 nucleotides matching TRBD2. The junction had 6 bases not matched to a gene; V was cut back by 0 bases and J by 2 bases. Germline CDR1 and CDR2: LGHNA and YSLEER. This CDR3 is built from 16 residues. The CDR3 DNA is TGCGCCAGCAGCCAAGATGGTACTAGCGGACCCTACGAGCAGTACTTC. Its translation: CASSQDGTSGPYEQYF.

In its sample, this clonotype was seen a few times. The V gene is TRBV29-1, the J gene TRBJ2-7; 10 bases are shared with TRBD1. V was pared by 7 bases and J by 1 base, with 7 bases of the junction left unmatched. This CDR3 comprises 14 residues. Germline V CDR1 and CDR2: SQVTM, ANQGSEA. This CDR3 reads CSAMDRGTSYEQYF. CDR3 coding DNA: TGCAGCGCAATGGACAGGGGGACATCCTACGAGCAGTACTTC.

This chain uses TRBV6-5 with TRBJ1-2; D unresolved. The CDR3 consists of 13 residues. CDR1 and CDR2 (germline): MNHEY, SVGAGI. The V end was cut by 0 bases, the J end by 7 bases, with 9 bases between. CDR3 coding DNA: TGTGCCAGCAGTTACTCAGGGTCCGGTGGCTACACCTTC. This translates into CASSYSGSGGYTF.

This clonotype has just one count. One end of the junction is discordant with germline, which a read error may explain. The chain has TRBV20-1 and TRBJ2-3; TRBD2 aligns across 12 bases. The CDR3 runs 17 residues. CDR1 is DFQATT, CDR2 SNEGSKA, per germline (reference sequence). In DNA, the CDR3 is TGCAGTGCTATAACCCTGGGACTAGCGGGTAGCACAGATACGCAGCGTTTT. Translating it yields CSAITLGLAGSTDTQRF.

J is TRBJ1-4 and V is TRBV20-1; a weak D match, TRBD1 (5 bases). Germline CDR1 and CDR2: DFQATT and SNEGSKA (reference sequence). This CDR3 has 13 amino acids. The V end lost 5 bases, the J end lost 6 bases, and 13 bases lay between the germline ends. CDR3 residues: CSAAGISDEKLFF. DNA for the CDR3: TGCAGTGCTGCAGGGATTTCGGATGAAAAACTGTTTTTT.

V usage is TRBV20-1 and J usage is TRBJ2-3, with a tentative D call TRBD2 (6 bases). V was pared by 6 bases and J by 4 bases, with 17 bases between. The CDR3 has 14 amino acids. Germline CDR1 and CDR2: DFQATT and SNEGSKA (reference sequence). The CDR3 protein is CSATLGGTADTQYF. CDR3 in DNA: TGCAGTGCCACGCTCGGCGGGACTGCAGATACGCAGTATTTT.

This clonotype came up once. The V and J genes are TRBV19 and TRBJ2-5, with a possible D match to TRBD1 (6 bases). V was cut by 3 bases and J by 1 base, with 24 bases left in between. This CDR3 has 19 residues. The germline V gene has CDR1 LNHDA and CDR2 SQIVND (reference sequence). The CDR3 reads CASSILGAGTGDTQETQYF. CDR3 DNA: TGTGCCAGTAGTATTTTGGGGGCAGGCACCGGGGACACCCAAGAGACCCAGTACTTC.

The V call is TRBV7-3, the J call TRBJ2-7; 8 bases align to TRBD1. There are 14 residues in the CDR3. The J segment lost 2 bases and the V segment lost 6 bases, leaving 6 bases of the junction unmatched. The germline V gene encodes CDR1 SGHTA and CDR2 FQGTGA. The CDR3 bases are TGTGCCAGCAGGGATAGACAGGGGACCTACGAGCAGTACTTC. It codes for CASRDRQGTYEQYF.